This T cell receptor beta chain came from a study of blood T cell repertoires in COVID-19. In the study overall: The United States, Italy and Spain were the sources of the acute and convalescent COVID-19 samples.

Sequenced by immunoSEQ multiplex PCR; TCRdb stores in-frame clones only, minus some. The table shows 200,000 to 300,000 clones, with around 88% occurring only once. Germline V gene lookup returns CDR1 SQVTM and CDR2 ANQGSEA. The CDR3 contains 14 residues. V lost 6 bases and J 3 bases, leaving 17 bases between the germline ends. The V call is TRBV29-1, the J call TRBJ1-2, with D maybe TRBD1 (5 bases). The TCR originated in a woman aged 40 to 50 with acute COVID-19. Sequenced sample: PBMCs or T cells enriched from blood (not recorded which). CDR3 amino acids: CSVEWARGDYGYTF. In nucleotides, the CDR3 is TGCAGCGTCGAATGGGCCCGGGGGGACTATGGCTACACCTTC.